The entry below gives a single T cell receptor (beta chain) sequence along with its context. Its target is not known. Unique molecular identifiers were built into the TCRbeta library. TCRdb itself ran the PCR reads through MiXCR, one entry per CDR3 protein. Here the sample spans 4,300 or so distinct CDR3 sequences, 9.5% to 15% being singletons. The CDR3 is made up of 13 amino acids. Trimming cost V 9 bases and J 2 bases, with 14 bases left between them. Germline V gene data show CDR1 as SGHRS and CDR2 as YFSETQ. The source of the sample is a study of T-cell reconstitution after alpha-beta-depleted transplantation in children. Overall study results and limits: Some patients' high day-60 TCRbeta diversity was attributed to recipient cells surviving conditioning. Where alpha-beta T cells came from about two months after transplant was reportedly several hundred expanded graft clones. Newly produced T cells mostly provided counts and TCRbeta diversity after one year, as hyperexpanded clones declined.

The input for sequencing was PBMCs, mostly from graft donor cells, taken 60 days after TCRalphabeta/CD19-depleted stem cell transplant. This sequence was found in a male patient between 2 and 10 years old who had a stem cell transplant for acute lymphoblastic leukemia, so the T cells may come from the graft donor. The genes are TRBV5-1 and TRBJ2-5; no definite D call. The DNA of the CDR3 is TGCGCCACCGGACGCGATCCACAAGAGACCCAGTACTTC. This encodes CATGRDPQETQYF.